The rows below give T cell receptor beta chains drawn from one sample of a study of siplizumab effects on memory and regulatory T cells. Produced via immunoSEQ multiplex PCR; TCRdb's table is partial and in-frame only. The table records fewer than 120,000 clones, roughly 92% of them present only once. The sample was CD4+ T cells sorted from blood. These receptors all come from a human donor in good health. Both conserved end residues are part of each CDR3. Each record gives: clone size, D gene, V gene, J gene, CDR3 protein, CDR3 DNA. D genes are given only for firm matches. Size tells how often a clone was seen (once, few, many) or the class of an expanded clone, and some rows leave it out.

-	TRBD1	TRBV6-5	TRBJ2-7	CASSTGTVYEQYF	TGTGCCAGCAGCACCGGGACAGTCTACGAGCAGTACTTC
-	-	TRBV6-1	TRBJ1-5	CASSEVGDSQPQHF	TGTGCCAGCAGTGAAGTGGGGGACTCCCAGCCCCAGCATTTT
-	-	TRBV7-2	TRBJ1-6	CASSLSPGRINSPLHF	TGTGCCAGCAGCTTAAGTCCAGGGAGAATTAATTCACCCCTCCACTTT
few	TRBD1	TRBV7-9	TRBJ2-1	CASSTGLRDRVFF	TGTGCCAGCAGCACCGGGCTCCGGGACAGGGTGTTCTTC
-	-	TRBV5-6	TRBJ1-5	CASSLAFSTNSNQPQHF	TGTGCCAGCAGCTTGGCCTTTTCGACGAATAGCAATCAGCCCCAGCATTTT
-	-	TRBV19	TRBJ1-4	CASSISRANEKLFF	TGTGCCAGTAGTATTTCTAGAGCTAATGAAAAACTGTTTTTT
-	-	TRBV27	TRBJ1-1	CASSLYRGSTEAFF	TGTGCCAGCAGTTTATATCGGGGTTCCACTGAAGCTTTCTTT
-	TRBD2	TRBV14	TRBJ2-7	CASSRLAGASSYEQYF	TGTGCCAGCAGCAGACTAGCGGGGGCCTCCTCCTACGAGCAGTACTTC
-	-	TRBV5-1	TRBJ1-6	CASSQTKDSPLHF	TGCGCCAGCAGCCAAACGAAGGATTCACCCCTCCACTTT
-	-	TRBV5-1	TRBJ2-7	CASSLAITAATYEQYF	TGCGCCAGCAGCTTAGCAATCACGGCGGCTACCTACGAGCAGTACTTC
-	-	TRBV7-9	TRBJ2-1	CASSLTGPRALEQFF	TGTGCCAGCAGCCTGACCGGGCCAAGGGCCCTTGAGCAGTTCTTC
-	TRBD1	TRBV11-2	TRBJ1-1	CASQKGTGSLYTEAFF	TGTGCCAGCCAGAAGGGGACAGGGAGTTTGTACACTGAAGCTTTCTTT
once	TRBD2	TRBV10-3	TRBJ2-1	CAISTSGANAGEQFF	TGTGCCATCAGTACTAGCGGGGCAAACGCGGGTGAGCAGTTCTTC
-	-	TRBV2	TRBJ2-6	CASTSSDSGANVLTF	TGTGCCAGCACTTCCAGCGACTCTGGGGCCAACGTCCTGACTTTC
-	-	TRBV5-6	TRBJ2-5	CASSRGRTVRETQYF	TGTGCCAGCAGCCGCGGCCGGACAGTAAGAGAGACCCAGTACTTC
-	TRBD1	TRBV4-2	TRBJ2-7	CASSQGTGQSYEQYF	TGTGCCAGCAGCCAAGGGACGGGACAGTCCTACGAGCAGTACTTC
-	-	TRBV5-6	TRBJ1-6	CASSLGDGAYNSPLHF	TGTGCCAGCAGCTTGGGGGACGGAGCCTATAATTCACCCCTCCACTTT
-	TRBD2	TRBV19	TRBJ2-1	CASSKSTLAGVYNEQFF	TGTGCCAGTAGTAAATCAACACTAGCGGGAGTTTATAATGAGCAGTTCTTC
once	-	TRBV19	TRBJ1-5	CASIGGVGQTPNQPQHF	TGTGCCAGTATAGGGGGGGTTGGACAGACTCCCAATCAGCCCCAGCATTTT
-	-	TRBV14	TRBJ1-1	CASSLFTEAFF	TGTGCCAGCAGCCTATTCACTGAAGCTTTCTTT
-	-	TRBV28	TRBJ1-5	CASSLLAAGAQPQHF	TGTGCCAGCAGTTTATTGGCAGCAGGGGCCCAGCCCCAGCATTTT
-	-	TRBV5-1	TRBJ1-5	CASSRDPSNQPQHF	TGCGCCAGCAGCCGGGACCCTAGCAATCAGCCCCAGCATTTT
-	TRBD1	TRBV5-1	TRBJ2-6	CASSPGPGTGVNSGANVLTF	TGCGCCAGCAGCCCGGGCCCCGGGACAGGGGTTAACTCTGGGGCCAACGTCCTGACTTTC
-	-	TRBV5-4	TRBJ2-3	CASSLGGLSTDTQYF	TGTGCCAGCAGCTTAGGGGGACTGAGCACAGATACGCAGTATTTT
-	-	TRBV6-5	TRBJ2-1	CASSLGPGYNEQFF	TGTGCCAGCAGCCTCGGGCCTGGCTACAATGAGCAGTTCTTC
-	-	TRBV12-5	TRBJ2-7	CASGRSAQSYEQYF	TGTGCTAGTGGACGGTCGGCACAGTCCTACGAGCAGTACTTC
few	TRBD1	TRBV2	TRBJ1-1	CARRGTANTEAFF	TGTGCCAGAAGGGGGACAGCGAACACTGAAGCTTTCTTT
-	-	TRBV4-1	TRBJ1-4	CASSQVVTNEKLFF	TGCGCCAGCAGCCAAGTGGTAACTAATGAAAAACTGTTTTTT
-	-	TRBV6-5	TRBJ2-1	CASSYSEERHNEQFF	TGTGCCAGCAGTTACTCGGAGGAAAGACACAATGAGCAGTTCTTC
-	-	TRBV5-1	TRBJ2-7	CASSLVAGPPYEQYF	TGCGCCAGCAGCTTGGTTGCGGGTCCCCCCTACGAGCAGTACTTC
few	TRBD1	TRBV18	TRBJ1-1	CASSTGTGFVTEAFF	TGTGCCAGCTCAACGGGGACAGGGTTTGTTACTGAAGCTTTCTTT
-	TRBD2	TRBV12-5	TRBJ2-7	CASGLVLSGTLPWEQYF	TGTGCTAGTGGTTTGGTCCTAAGCGGGACCCTCCCCTGGGAGCAGTACTTC
few	-	TRBV20-1	TRBJ1-4	CSAIRGEKLFF	TGCAGTGCCATCCGGGGTGAAAAACTGTTTTTT
-	-	TRBV10-3	TRBJ2-5	CAISESKETQYF	TGTGCCATCAGTGAGTCGAAAGAGACCCAGTACTTC
few	-	TRBV7-2	TRBJ2-1	CASSFSIANEQFF	TGTGCCAGCAGCTTTAGTATCGCTAATGAGCAGTTCTTC
-	TRBD2	TRBV11-2	TRBJ2-1	CASSSWTSGPRADNEQFF	TGTGCCAGCAGTTCCTGGACTAGCGGCCCTCGCGCGGACAATGAGCAGTTCTTC
-	-	TRBV19	TRBJ1-2	CASSIDTYGYTF	TGTGCCAGTAGTATAGATACTTATGGCTACACCTTC
-	-	TRBV27	TRBJ1-1	CASSPPGQKEAFF	TGTGCCAGCAGTCCTCCCGGACAGAAAGAAGCTTTCTTT
-	TRBD1	TRBV11-2	TRBJ2-5	CASSLQGAGETQYF	TGTGCCAGCAGCTTACAGGGGGCAGGGGAGACCCAGTACTTC
-	-	TRBV27	TRBJ2-3	CASSLSGGTFTDTQYF	TGTGCCAGCAGTTTATCTGGCGGGACCTTCACAGATACGCAGTATTTT
-	TRBD1	TRBV27	TRBJ1-6	CASSLFRGGPSPLHF	TGTGCCAGCAGTTTATTCCGAGGGGGCCCTTCACCCCTCCACTTT
few	TRBD1	TRBV6-6	TRBJ2-1	CASQVPGTGKYNEQFF	TGTGCCAGCCAAGTCCCCGGGACAGGCAAGTACAATGAGCAGTTCTTC
-	TRBD1	TRBV5-1	TRBJ1-2	CASSLGDRSYGYTF	TGCGCCAGCAGCTTGGGGGACAGGTCCTATGGCTACACCTTC
once	TRBD1	TRBV7-9	TRBJ1-4	CASSLWLSWTGVNEKLFF	TGTGCCAGCAGCCTATGGCTCAGCTGGACAGGAGTAAATGAAAAACTGTTTTTT
once	-	TRBV21-1	TRBJ1-4	CASSKGRLDSNTNEKLFF	TGTGCCAGCAGCAAAGGGCGCCTGGACAGCAATACTAATGAAAAACTGTTTTTT
-	-	TRBV12-5	TRBJ1-2	CASGPEGTPNYGYTF	TGTGCTAGTGGTCCAGAAGGGACACCAAACTATGGCTACACCTTC
-	-	TRBV11-3	TRBJ2-1	CASSLGYRDPEMGNEQFF	TGTGCCAGCAGCTTGGGCTACAGGGACCCAGAGATGGGCAATGAGCAGTTCTTC
once	TRBD2	TRBV6-5	TRBJ2-3	CASRGLAKVADTQYF	TGTGCCAGCAGAGGACTAGCAAAGGTTGCAGATACGCAGTATTTT
-	TRBD1	TRBV18	TRBJ2-7	CASSSWTGDSRYEQYF	TGTGCCAGCTCAAGTTGGACAGGGGATTCTCGGTACGAGCAGTACTTC
-	TRBD1	TRBV7-2	TRBJ1-1	CASSFRQGGTEAFF	TGTGCCAGCAGCTTTCGACAGGGGGGGACTGAAGCTTTCTTT
-	-	TRBV11-2	TRBJ2-2	CASSRPTGELFF	TGTGCCAGCAGTCGACCGACCGGGGAGCTGTTTTTT
-	-	TRBV11-3	TRBJ1-1	CASSLGSQGDSIF	TGTGCCAGCAGCCTGGGCTCTCAGGGAGACTCTATCTTT
-	-	TRBV19	TRBJ2-7	CASSGGRGAYEQYF	TGTGCCAGTAGTGGGGGCAGGGGTGCCTACGAGCAGTACTTC
-	-	TRBV5-1	TRBJ1-1	CASSLVGSANTEAFF	TGCGCCAGCAGCTTGGTGGGGAGCGCGAACACTGAAGCTTTCTTT